The 16 T cell receptor beta chains below all came from one sample that was sequenced in a study of early T cells in non-severe SARS-CoV-2 infection. TCRdb itself ran the 5' RACE reads through MiXCR, one entry per CDR3 protein. The sample shows more than 85,000 distinct CDR3 sequences, approximately 16% of them seen only once. The material sequenced was whole blood. These receptors were collected from an adult who was a healthcare worker with PCR-confirmed SARS-CoV-2 infection or an uninfected control (not recorded which).

This rearrangement joins TRBV19 to TRBJ2-2; the match to TRBD2 covers 9 bases. Germline assignment: CDR1 LNHDA and CDR2 SQIVND (reference sequence). The CDR3 contains 17 residues. Germline trimming cut 6 bases from V and 6 bases from J; bases unmatched to any gene: 14. The CDR3 sequence is CASRGAGGPNLAGELFF. DNA of the CDR3: TGTGCCAGTAGAGGAGCGGGAGGCCCCAACTTGGCCGGGGAGCTGTTTTTT.

CDR3 coding DNA: TGCAGCGTTGGGACAGGGAGGAACACTGAAGCTTTCTTT. This encodes CSVGTGRNTEAFF. The genes are TRBV29-1 and TRBJ1-1, with 8 bases that match TRBD1. Germline V gene sequence: CDR1 SQVTM, CDR2 ANQGSEA. The J segment lost 1 base and the V segment lost 4 bases, leaving 2 bases of the junction unmatched. This CDR3 region has 13 residues.

Here the CDR3 reads CASSQGPAEAFF. The CDR3 nucleotides are TGTGCCAGCAGCCAGGGACCCGCTGAAGCTTTCTTT. The rearrangement uses TRBV7-2 and TRBJ1-1; weak D call: TRBD1 (5 bases). V lost 5 bases and J 6 bases, leaving 10 bases between the germline ends. The CDR3 has 12 amino acids. The germline gives CDR1 SGHTA, CDR2 FQGNSA.

This chain links TRBV5-5 with TRBJ2-3; 7 bases align to TRBD2. The CDR3 sequence is 18 residues long. The J segment lost 1 base and the V segment lost 3 bases, leaving 14 bases of the junction unmatched. The V gene's germline CDR1 is SGHKS and CDR2 YYEKEE (reference sequence). The CDR3 is CASSSVASGPLGTDTQYF. The CDR3 coding sequence is TGTGCCAGCAGCTCGGTGGCTAGCGGACCCCTTGGCACAGATACGCAGTATTTT.

This clonotype came up a few times. The chain has TRBV7-2 and TRBJ1-2; 10 bases match TRBD1. CDR3 length: 15 amino acids. V shed 4 bases and J 3 bases; nucleotides not matched to a gene: 5. CDR1 and CDR2 from the germline V gene are SGHTA and FQGNSA. In DNA form, the CDR3 reads TGTGCCAGCAGCTCCCCGGGGACAGGGGACTATGGCTACACCTTC. Translation gives CASSSPGTGDYGYTF.

This clonotype was detected a few times. The rearrangement links TRBV7-9 to TRBJ1-6; D perhaps matches TRBD1 (5 bases). The V gene lost 5 bases and the J gene lost 7 bases, with 6 bases spanning the gap. CDR3 length equals 12 residues. Per germline, CDR1 SEHNR and CDR2 FQNEAQ (reference sequence). DNA for the CDR3: TGTGCCAGCAGCGCAGGGAATTCACCCCTCCACTTT. Its protein product is CASSAGNSPLHF.

There are a few counts of this clonotype. This rearrangement joins TRBV11-2 to TRBJ2-1; D might be TRBD1 or TRBD2, each matching 6 bases. The CDR3 consists of 16 residues. The germline gives CDR1 SGHAT, CDR2 FQNNGV. V gave up 5 bases and J gave up 9 bases, with 23 bases separating them. The DNA of the CDR3 is TGTGCCAGCAGCAAAAGCGTAGGGGGAGGAAGTTTTGAGCAGTTCTTC. This gives the protein CASSKSVGGGSFEQFF. Looking up the rest from reference TRBV11-2 and TRBJ2-1 gives the full variable domain: EAGVAQSPRYKIIEKRQSVAFWCNPISGHATLYWYQQILGQGPKLLIQFQNNGVVDDSQLPKDRFSAERLKGVDSTLKIQPAKLEDSAVYLCASSKSVGGGSFEQFFGPGTRLTVL.

V and J are TRBV29-1 and TRBJ2-3; 9 positions match TRBD2. V lost 4 bases and J lost 4; bases outside the gene matches: 6. CDR1 SQVTM and CDR2 ANQGSEA come from the germline V gene. There are 14 residues in the CDR3. CDR3 region: CSVAGTSLPDTQYF. The CDR3 nucleotides read TGCAGCGTTGCCGGGACTAGCCTCCCAGATACGCAGTATTTT.

This clonotype occurred a few times. V and J are TRBV25-1 and TRBJ1-1; the D gene is possibly TRBD1 (6 bases). The germline V and J ends were trimmed by 5 bases and 5 bases, with 12 bases remaining between them. CDR1 is MGHDK, CDR2 SYGVNS, per germline. The CDR3 spans 13 residues. Here the CDR3 reads CASSSNRVTEAFF. In DNA form, the CDR3 reads TGTGCCAGCAGTTCTAACAGGGTGACTGAAGCTTTCTTT.

CDR3 region: CASSLDGSSYNEQFF. The CDR3 DNA is TGTGCCAGCAGCTTAGACGGAAGCTCCTACAATGAGCAGTTCTTC. The chain employs TRBV14 and TRBJ2-1; unclear D gene. With 5 bases removed from V and 0 bases from J, the gap between germline ends came to 11 bases. The CDR3 is made up of 15 amino acids. Germline V lookup: CDR1 SGHDN, CDR2 FVKESK.

This clonotype was counted between two and nine times. The chain uses TRBV7-9 and TRBJ2-7; TRBD1 agrees at 9 bases. The J segment lost 3 bases and the V segment lost 2 bases, leaving 5 bases of the junction unmatched. CDR3 length: 15 amino acids. CDR1 and CDR2 (germline): SEHNR, FQNEAQ (reference sequence). The CDR3 is CASSLTGQGIYEQYF. The CDR3 region has the DNA TGTGCCAGCAGCTTAACGGGACAGGGTATCTACGAGCAGTACTTC.

This rearrangement joins TRBV27 to TRBJ2-7, with D unclear. Germline-derived CDR1 and CDR2 are MNHEY and SMNVEV (reference sequence). The CDR3 has 13 amino acids. V was clipped by 3 bases and J by 3 bases, with 9 bases between them. The CDR3 DNA reads TGTGCCAGCAGTTTCGGCAGTTACTACGAGCAGTACTTC. This encodes CASSFGSYYEQYF.

This clonotype occurred a few times. The gene calls are TRBV7-9 and TRBJ1-2, with TRBD1 matching 7 bases. V dropped 2 bases and J dropped 4; count of bases not matched to a gene: 10. The germline V gene has CDR1 SEHNR and CDR2 FQNEAQ (reference sequence). The CDR3 spans 16 residues. CDR3 coding DNA: TGTGCCAGCAGCTTATTAACAGGGGATACCTCCTATGGCTACACCTTC. Residues: CASSLLTGDTSYGYTF.

This clonotype was seen a few times. V and J are TRBV19 and TRBJ2-7, with TRBD2 as a possible D gene (6 bases). The V gene lost 4 bases and the J gene lost 0 bases, with 7 bases spanning the gap. There are 13 residues in the CDR3. Germline V gives CDR1 LNHDA, CDR2 SQIVND (reference sequence). CDR3 DNA: TGTGCCAGTAGTAGGGAGGTCTCCTACGAGCAGTACTTC. Amino acids: CASSREVSYEQYF. The variable domain in full, completed from reference TRBV19 and TRBJ2-7, reads DGGITQSPKYLFRKEGQNVTLSCEQNLNHDAMYWYRQDPGQGLRLIYYSQIVNDFQKGDIAEGYSVSREKKESFPLTVTSAQKNPTAFYLCASSREVSYEQYFGPGTRLTVT.

This clonotype was seen a handful of times. The chain joins TRBV20-1 to TRBJ1-2; no reliable D call. Germline loops: CDR1 DFQATT, CDR2 SNEGSKA (reference sequence). Trimming took off 2 bases at V and 0 bases at J, with 7 bases between the two ends. This CDR3 is built from 13 residues. The DNA for the CDR3 is TGCAGTGCTAGATCGCCAGCTAACTATGGCTACACCTTC. The encoded protein is CSARSPANYGYTF.

The sample holds a few counts of this clonotype. The CDR3 region has the DNA TGTGCCAGCAGCCGAACTAGCGGAGCCTACAATGAGCAGTTCTTC. It is translated as CASSRTSGAYNEQFF. This chain uses TRBV27 with TRBJ2-1; 8 nucleotides agree with TRBD2. Per the germline V gene, CDR1 is MNHEY and CDR2 is SMNVEV (reference sequence). The V segment lost 6 bases and the J segment 2 bases; nucleotides outside the gene matches: 6. This CDR3 comprises 15 residues.